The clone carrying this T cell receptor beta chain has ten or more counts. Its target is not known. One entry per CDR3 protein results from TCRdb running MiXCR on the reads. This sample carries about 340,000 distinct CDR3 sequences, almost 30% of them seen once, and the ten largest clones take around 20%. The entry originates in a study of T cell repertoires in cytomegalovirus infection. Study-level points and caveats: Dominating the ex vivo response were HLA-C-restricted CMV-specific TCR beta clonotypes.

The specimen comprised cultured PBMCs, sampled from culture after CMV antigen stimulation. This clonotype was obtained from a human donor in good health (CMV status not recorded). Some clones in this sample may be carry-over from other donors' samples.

In DNA form, the CDR3 reads TGTGCCAGCAGCCTCCTAGGGTTGCATAATGAGCAGTTCTTC. This codes for CASSLLGLHNEQFF. The V call is TRBV7-9, the J call TRBJ2-1; no clear D. Germline CDR1 SEHNR, CDR2 FQNEAQ (reference sequence). V was shortened by 5 bases and J by 7 bases, with 15 bases between the two germline ends. This CDR3 region has 14 residues.